A single sample gave rise to the 26 T cell receptor beta chains below, sequenced in a study of Graves' ophthalmopathy and Graves' hyperthyroidism. RNA transcripts were the template, and TCR beta CDR3 regions were amplified from them. Second-round multiplex PCR came after a first-round RT-PCR that employed HTBI primers. A single record per CDR3 protein comes from TCRdb applying MiXCR to the multiplex PCR reads. The sample consists of 150,000 or so distinct CDR3 sequences, 35% to 50% of them appearing once. The sample taken for sequencing was peripheral blood. The receptors originated from a young man with Graves' ophthalmopathy.

This clonotype was found many times. The V call is TRBV5-1, the J call TRBJ1-1; the D is unclear. Germline V gene sequence: CDR1 SGHRS, CDR2 YFSETQ. V gave up 0 bases and J gave up 0 bases, with 6 bases separating them. CDR3 size: 14 residues. CDR3 coding DNA: TGCGCCAGCAGCTTGGAGCAAGTGAACACTGAAGCTTTCTTT. Amino acids: CASSLEQVNTEAFF. Complete variable domain (other parts from reference TRBV5-1 and TRBJ1-1): KAGVTQTPRYLIKTRGQQVTLSCSPISGHRSVSWYQQTPGQGLQFLFEYFSETQRNKGNFPGRFSGRQFSNSRSEMNVSTLELGDSALYLCASSLEQVNTEAFFGQGTRLTVV.

This chain connects TRBV10-1 to TRBJ2-7, with D maybe TRBD1 (6 bases). This CDR3 has 13 residues. V was shortened by 6 bases and J by 1 base, with 10 bases between the two germline ends. CDR1 WNHNN and CDR2 SYGVQD come from the germline V gene (reference sequence). The CDR3, as DNA: TGCGCCAGCAGCAGGGACATTTCCTACGAGCAGTACTTC. This translates into CASSRDISYEQYF.

The chain couples TRBV27 to TRBJ1-5, with 8 positions matching TRBD1. The CDR3 is made up of 16 amino acids. V was pared by 4 bases and J by 3 bases, with 8 bases of the junction left unmatched. The germline gives CDR1 MNHEY, CDR2 SMNVEV (reference sequence). The CDR3 sequence is CASSSTGDGNNQPQHF. The CDR3 coding sequence is TGTGCCAGCAGTTCGACAGGGGATGGGAACAATCAGCCCCAGCATTTT.

This clonotype turned up a few times. The chain recombines TRBV4-3 with TRBJ2-7; 12 bases match TRBD1. The length of the CDR3 is 15 residues. V gave up 3 bases and J gave up 7 bases; unmatched junction bases: 7. CDR1 is LGHNA, CDR2 YSLEER, per germline. CDR3 sequence reads: CASSQGTGGMGEQYF. The CDR3 DNA follows: TGCGCCAGCAGCCAGGGGACAGGGGGCATGGGTGAGCAGTACTTC.

The chain employs TRBV12-3 or TRBV12-4 and TRBJ1-2, with a weak D call TRBD1 (6 bases). The CDR3 has 14 residues. Trimming removed 1 base at V and 7 bases at J, with 13 bases between. CDR3 in amino acids: CASSLVLGAIGYTF. In DNA form, the CDR3 reads TGTGCCAGCAGTTTAGTACTGGGGGCGATTGGCTACACCTTC.

The sample holds many counts of this clonotype. V is TRBV6-1 and J is TRBJ2-2, with TRBD2 identical over 7 bases. The CDR3 is 15 amino acids. The V gene end was trimmed by 3 bases and the J gene end by 1 base; junction bases not matched to a gene: 2. Germline CDR1 is MNHNS and CDR2 is SASEGT. The CDR3 nucleotides are TGTGCCAGCAGTGAGGCGGGAGTGAACACCGGGGAGCTGTTTTTT. This encodes CASSEAGVNTGELFF.

This clonotype was observed at least ten times. CDR3 bases: TGTGCCAGCAGTTTGCGCAGACGGAACACTGAAGCTTTCTTT. Translating it yields CASSLRRRNTEAFF. This rearrangement joins TRBV12-3 or TRBV12-4 to TRBJ1-1, with unresolved D. Trimming cost V 3 bases and J 1 base, with 9 bases left between them. The CDR3 contains 14 residues.

In this sample, this clonotype turned up many times. Germline is not matched at one junction end, which may reflect a read error. The V call is TRBV19, the J call TRBJ2-7, with 7 bases aligning to TRBD2. CDR1 and CDR2 from the germline V gene are LNHDA and SQIVND (reference sequence). The CDR3 is made up of 14 amino acids. CDR3 protein: CASSTEVGGEEQYF. In DNA form, the CDR3 reads TGTGCCAGCAGTACAGAGGTGGGAGGGGAAGAGCAGTACTTC.

This clonotype occurred many times. The chain has TRBV13 and TRBJ1-2; no reliable D call. CDR1 is PRHDT and CDR2 is FYEKMQ in the germline V gene (reference sequence). This CDR3 has 13 amino acids. Between the trimmed V and J ends, which lost 3 bases and 9 bases, there was a span of 14 bases. CDR3 region: CASSFFRDPSYTF. The CDR3 DNA reads as TGTGCCAGCAGCTTCTTCCGGGATCCTAGCTACACCTTC.

In its sample, this clonotype was seen once. This chain links TRBV2 with TRBJ2-7; possible D gene TRBD1, 5 bases. Germline V gene lookup returns CDR1 SNHLY and CDR2 FYNNEI. V lost 2 bases and J lost 3, with 14 bases in between. The CDR3 is made up of 15 amino acids. The CDR3, as DNA: TGTGCCAGCAGTGAATTTTCGACAGTTCGCTACGAGCAGTACTTC. This gives the protein CASSEFSTVRYEQYF.

This clonotype was seen ten or more times. The rearrangement uses TRBV28 and TRBJ2-5; D might be TRBD1 (5 bases). This CDR3 is 15 amino acids long. V lost 5 bases and J lost 2, with 15 bases in between. Germline assignment: CDR1 MDHEN and CDR2 SYDVKM. CDR3 residues: CASSIPGHEQETQYF. The CDR3 DNA sequence: TGTGCCAGCAGTATCCCAGGACATGAGCAAGAGACCCAGTACTTC.

There are many counts of this clonotype. The V call is TRBV6-6, the J call TRBJ2-5; 8 positions agree with TRBD1. Losses at the gene ends were 8 bases for V and 3 bases for J; bases not matched to a gene: 17. Germline V lookup: CDR1 MNHNY, CDR2 SVGAGI (reference sequence). The CDR3 runs 17 residues. The CDR3 DNA reads as TGTGCCAGCCGCAACACAGGGGGTGGCTCGGATAAAGAGACCCAGTACTTC. This encodes CASRNTGGGSDKETQYF.

This chain links TRBV11-2 with TRBJ1-1; 8 nucleotides align to TRBD1. The CDR3 sequence is 16 residues long. V lost 5 bases, J lost 4 bases, and 12 bases stayed unmatched. Germline CDR1 and CDR2: SGHAT and FQNNGV. In nucleotides, the CDR3 is TGTGCCAGCAGCACTCTGAGGACAGGGTCGGGCACTGAAGCTTTCTTT. It translates to CASSTLRTGSGTEAFF. Full variable domain (remainder filled in from reference TRBV11-2 and TRBJ1-1): EAGVAQSPRYKIIEKRQSVAFWCNPISGHATLYWYQQILGQGPKLLIQFQNNGVVDDSQLPKDRFSAERLKGVDSTLKIQPAKLEDSAVYLCASSTLRTGSGTEAFFGQGTRLTVV.

This clonotype was seen at least ten times. CDR3 residues: CASSLSRAVRAFF. In DNA, the CDR3 is TGTGCCAGCAGTTTATCACGGGCCGTGAGAGCTTTCTTT. The chain couples TRBV12-3 or TRBV12-4 to TRBJ1-1; no clear D. The CDR3 loop spans 13 amino acids. With 2 bases removed from V and 10 bases from J, the gap between germline ends came to 14 bases.

This clonotype was seen repeatedly, ten times or more. A read error may account for a junction end that differs from germline. The genes are TRBV12-3 or TRBV12-4 and TRBJ1-1, with no clear D. The length of the CDR3 is 13 residues. The CDR3 sequence is CASSFGRNSEAFF. Written as DNA, the CDR3 is TGTGCCAGCAGTTTTGGCAGGAACTCTGAAGCTTTCTTT.

This chain links TRBV7-2 with TRBJ2-7, with D possibly TRBD1 on 5 matching bases. The CDR3 totals 15 residues. Trimming took 5 bases from V and 3 from J, leaving 17 bases between them. In germline, CDR1 is SGHTA, CDR2 FQGNSA. CDR3 nucleotides: TGTGCCAGCAGCGTAGGGTGGCAGGGAAGCTACGAGCAGTACTTC. As protein: CASSVGWQGSYEQYF.

This chain links TRBV28 with TRBJ1-2; 7 bases map to TRBD1. After removal of 10 bases from V and 4 bases from J, the junction contained 9 bases not matched to a gene. This CDR3 spans 13 amino acids. Looked up from germline, CDR1 is MDHEN and CDR2 is SYDVKM. CDR3 protein: CAIHETGSYGYTF. The CDR3 nucleotides are TGTGCCATCCATGAGACAGGGAGCTATGGCTACACCTTC.

This clonotype was seen repeatedly, ten times or more. The chain combines TRBV3-1 with TRBJ2-5, with a weak D call TRBD2 (5 bases). The germline V gene encodes CDR1 LGHDT and CDR2 YNNKEL (reference sequence). Trimming pared 4 bases from V and 0 bases from J, leaving 9 bases between. The CDR3 runs to 14 residues. CDR3 DNA sequence: TGTGCCAGCAGCCCGGACTTATACCAAGAGACCCAGTACTTC. It encodes CASSPDLYQETQYF.

V is TRBV12-3 or TRBV12-4 and J is TRBJ1-5; D unclear. This CDR3 is built from 14 residues. Trimming pared 2 bases from V and 0 bases from J, leaving 5 bases between. This chain's CDR3 is CASSLSISNQPQHF. The CDR3 DNA follows: TGTGCCAGCAGTTTATCGATTAGCAATCAGCCCCAGCATTTT.

This clonotype has just a few counts. The J gene is TRBJ2-7, the V gene TRBV6-1, with a weak D call TRBD2 (6 bases). Germline V gene sequence: CDR1 MNHNS, CDR2 SASEGT. Deletions cut 7 bases from V and 3 bases from J, with 16 bases between. CDR3 size: 14 residues. The CDR3 protein is CASTSEGPHYEQYF. DNA for the CDR3: TGTGCCAGCACCTCGGAGGGGCCGCACTACGAGCAGTACTTC.

This clonotype was found many times. The chain links TRBV6-5 to TRBJ2-5; D possibly corresponds to TRBD1 (5 bases). V was cut by 0 bases and J by 6 bases, with 11 bases left in between. This CDR3 has 14 residues. Germline CDR1 reads MNHEY; CDR2 reads SVGAGI. In nucleotides, the CDR3 is TGTGCCAGCAGTTACTCCCAGGGAAGGAAGACCCAGTACTTC. This encodes CASSYSQGRKTQYF.

This clonotype was counted many times. The chain joins TRBV3-1 to TRBJ2-7; 10 positions agree with TRBD2. Trimming at V came to 2 bases and at J to 2 bases, leaving 0 bases not matched to a gene. The CDR3 totals 14 residues. Germline-derived CDR1 and CDR2 are LGHDT and YNNKEL (reference sequence). CDR3 bases: TGTGCCAGCAGCCAAACTAGCGGGACCTACGAGCAGTACTTC. Translated: CASSQTSGTYEQYF.

Many counts were recorded for this clonotype. The rearrangement uses TRBV6-1 and TRBJ2-6; no clear D. Trimming took 4 bases from V and 2 from J, leaving 9 bases between them. Germline CDR1 is MNHNS and CDR2 is SASEGT. The CDR3 contains 15 residues. As DNA, the CDR3 is TGTGCCAGCAGTGTTTGGAGTACTGGGGCCAACGTCCTGACTTTC. Its protein product is CASSVWSTGANVLTF.

V usage is TRBV27 and J usage is TRBJ1-6; D unclear. The germline CDR1 and CDR2 sequences are MNHEY and SMNVEV (reference sequence). V dropped 3 bases and J dropped 8 bases, with 8 bases sitting between them. There are 13 residues in the CDR3. CDR3 nucleotide sequence: TGTGCCAGCAGTTTTTCCAGACATTCACCCCTCCACTTT. Translating gives CASSFSRHSPLHF.

This chain links TRBV28 with TRBJ1-1, with TRBD1 as a possible D gene (6 bases). Trimming removed 6 bases at V and 6 bases at J, with 11 bases between. The CDR3 loop spans 12 amino acids. Germline V lookup: CDR1 MDHEN, CDR2 SYDVKM. The CDR3 protein is CASRLGGPEAFF. In DNA, the CDR3 is TGTGCCAGCAGGCTCGGGGGGCCTGAAGCTTTCTTT.

V gene TRBV7-8 combines with J gene TRBJ2-5, with D possibly matching TRBD2 (5 bases). V shed 2 bases and J shed 4 bases, with 14 bases lying between them. This CDR3 has 15 residues. CDR1 and CDR2 from the germline V gene are SGHVS and FQNEAQ. This CDR3 reads CASSLTSRVGETQYF. CDR3 DNA: TGTGCCAGCAGCTTAACCTCGAGGGTGGGAGAGACCCAGTACTTC.